A selection of T cell receptor beta chains follows, all from one sample in a study of shared clonotypes between healthy human individuals. Sequenced by immunoSEQ multiplex PCR; TCRdb stores in-frame clones only, minus some. There are about 2.2 million clones in the sample; roughly 91% occur only once, and around 1.7% lies in the top ten. The sample consisted of naive CD8+ T cells from PBMCs. The receptors shown here come from a man aged 18 to 35 in good health. Some clones in this sample may be carry-over from other donors' samples. CDR3s include the opening cysteine and the closing phenylalanine or tryptophan. A D gene is named only where the DNA matches it firmly. Not every row has a clone size; where given, it reads once, few, many or a size class.

j_gene: TRBJ2-5
abundance: -
v_gene: TRBV28
d_gene: -
CDR3aa: CASTRSDSGWETQYF
CDR3nt: TGTGCCAGCACCCGATCGGACTCCGGATGGGAGACCCAGTACTTC

j_gene: TRBJ1-5
abundance: -
v_gene: TRBV6-6
d_gene: -
CDR3aa: CASSLPNQPQHF
CDR3nt: TGTGCCAGCAGTTTGCCTAATCAGCCCCAGCATTTT

j_gene: TRBJ1-5
abundance: -
v_gene: TRBV7-2
d_gene: -
CDR3aa: CASSLLGGRRPQHF
CDR3nt: TGTGCCAGCAGCTTACTGGGGGGAAGAAGGCCCCAGCATTTT

j_gene: TRBJ2-2
abundance: -
v_gene: TRBV27
d_gene: -
CDR3aa: CASSPDGGWASGELFF
CDR3nt: TGTGCCAGCAGTCCTGATGGGGGGTGGGCATCCGGGGAGCTGTTTTTT

j_gene: TRBJ1-2
abundance: -
v_gene: TRBV27
d_gene: TRBD1
CDR3aa: CASSIAGGPNYGYTF
CDR3nt: TGTGCCAGCAGTATAGCAGGGGGGCCCAACTATGGCTACACCTTC

j_gene: TRBJ2-5
abundance: -
v_gene: TRBV19
d_gene: -
CDR3aa: CASSQAGMGIRETQYF
CDR3nt: TGTGCCAGTAGTCAGGCAGGGATGGGGATTCGAGAGACCCAGTACTTC

j_gene: TRBJ2-1
abundance: -
v_gene: TRBV6-6
d_gene: -
CDR3aa: CASSSNYNEQFF
CDR3nt: TGTGCCAGCAGCTCCAACTACAATGAGCAGTTCTTC

j_gene: TRBJ2-3
abundance: -
v_gene: TRBV11-2
d_gene: TRBD1
CDR3aa: CASSYRQGRDTQYF
CDR3nt: TGTGCCAGCAGCTACCGACAGGGGCGAGATACGCAGTATTTT

j_gene: TRBJ2-7
abundance: -
v_gene: TRBV27
d_gene: TRBD1
CDR3aa: CASSLGPGQGMAEQYF
CDR3nt: TGTGCCAGCAGTTTAGGACCGGGACAGGGGATGGCCGAGCAGTACTTC

j_gene: TRBJ2-5
abundance: -
v_gene: TRBV25-1
d_gene: -
CDR3aa: CASSDLGQRVAQYF
CDR3nt: TGTGCCAGCAGTGATTTGGGACAGCGGGTGGCCCAGTACTTC

j_gene: TRBJ2-7
abundance: -
v_gene: TRBV4-3
d_gene: TRBD2
CDR3aa: CASSQGLWEGPDEQYF
CDR3nt: TGCGCCAGCAGCCAAGGTTTGTGGGAGGGCCCGGACGAGCAGTACTTC

j_gene: TRBJ2-1
abundance: -
v_gene: TRBV6-5
d_gene: -
CDR3aa: CALGWGDEQFF
CDR3nt: TGTGCCCTAGGGTGGGGGGATGAGCAGTTCTTC

j_gene: TRBJ2-2
abundance: few
v_gene: TRBV9
d_gene: -
CDR3aa: CASSTNTGELFF
CDR3nt: TGTGCCAGCAGTACAAACACCGGGGAGCTGTTTTTT

j_gene: TRBJ2-3
abundance: -
v_gene: TRBV27
d_gene: TRBD1
CDR3aa: CASSFLRAGGRADTQYF
CDR3nt: TGTGCCAGCAGTTTCCTTAGGGCAGGGGGTAGGGCAGATACGCAGTATTTT

j_gene: TRBJ1-4
abundance: -
v_gene: TRBV9
d_gene: TRBD1
CDR3aa: CASSMTGATNEKLFF
CDR3nt: TGTGCCAGCAGCATGACAGGGGCGACTAATGAAAAACTGTTTTTT

j_gene: TRBJ2-7
abundance: -
v_gene: TRBV9
d_gene: -
CDR3aa: CASSVAGTDYEQYF
CDR3nt: TGTGCCAGCAGCGTTGCCGGGACTGACTACGAGCAGTACTTC

j_gene: TRBJ2-6
abundance: -
v_gene: TRBV7-8
d_gene: -
CDR3aa: CASIKEGSLISGANVLTF
CDR3nt: TGTGCCAGCATTAAAGAAGGCAGCCTTATCTCTGGGGCCAACGTCCTGACTTTC

j_gene: TRBJ2-5
abundance: -
v_gene: TRBV5-1
d_gene: TRBD2
CDR3aa: CASSPYRASGAQETQYF
CDR3nt: TGCGCCAGCAGCCCCTACCGGGCTAGCGGGGCCCAAGAGACCCAGTACTTC

j_gene: TRBJ2-1
abundance: -
v_gene: TRBV5-1
d_gene: TRBD1
CDR3aa: CASSLAQTGGPYNEQFF
CDR3nt: TGCGCCAGCAGCTTGGCCCAAACAGGGGGCCCATACAATGAGCAGTTCTTC

j_gene: TRBJ2-1
abundance: -
v_gene: TRBV7-9
d_gene: -
CDR3aa: CASSLSDSGAVEQFF
CDR3nt: TGTGCCAGCAGCTTATCTGATTCGGGGGCAGTTGAGCAGTTCTTC

j_gene: TRBJ2-3
abundance: -
v_gene: TRBV19
d_gene: -
CDR3aa: CASSRGGPGDTQYF
CDR3nt: TGTGCCAGTAGTCGAGGCGGGCCAGGGGATACGCAGTATTTT

j_gene: TRBJ1-1
abundance: -
v_gene: TRBV7-8
d_gene: -
CDR3aa: CASSFRDLDTEAFF
CDR3nt: TGTGCCAGCAGCTTCCGAGACTTGGACACTGAAGCTTTCTTT